This TCR beta chain stems from a study of control samples from healthy donors and cancer patients. This table comes from immunoSEQ multiplex PCR, and its TCRdb copy is limited to in-frame clones, with some not included. The data show about 58,000 clones, nearly 90% seen once. This CDR3 has 14 residues. Trimming cost V 0 bases and J 1 base, with 7 bases left between them. Germline CDR1 is SGHNT and CDR2 is YYREEE (reference sequence). The V call is TRBV5-4, the J call TRBJ1-1, with D perhaps TRBD1 (5 bases). The sequenced material came from PBMCs. The TCR was taken from a man aged 55 to 70 with colorectal cancer. CDR3 in DNA: TGTGCCAGCAGCTTGGGAGGGGCGAACACTGAAGCTTTCTTT. Protein product: CASSLGGANTEAFF.